This entry is about one T cell receptor beta chain. The source of the sample is a study of OX40 agonist ivuxolimab in advanced cancers. The table came from immunoSEQ multiplex PCR; TCRdb's copy has only in-frame clones and leaves some out. The sample carries roughly 66,000 clones, roughly 85% recorded once. Germline CDR1 is SGHTA and CDR2 is FQGNSA. The V end was cut by 4 bases, the J end by 4 bases, with 16 bases between. The CDR3 runs to 15 residues. Here the sequenced sample was CD4+ or CD8+ T cells sorted from blood, taken in a trial of the OX40 agonist ivuxolimab. The sequence came from an adult with an advanced solid tumor such as melanoma, head and neck, liver or kidney cancer. The chain is built from TRBV7-2 and TRBJ1-2; a weak D match, TRBD1 (6 bases). CDR3 loop: CASSSAGGQGYGYTF. The CDR3 DNA follows: TGTGCCAGCAGCTCCGCGGGGGGCCAGGGCTATGGCTACACCTTC. Variable domain in full (rest from reference TRBV7-2 and TRBJ1-2): GAGVSQSPSNKVTEKGKDVELRCDPISGHTALYWYRQSLGQGLEFLIYFQGNSAPDKSGLPSDRFSAERTGGSVSTLTIQRTQQEDSAVYLCASSSAGGQGYGYTFGSGTRLTVV.